This TCR beta chain derives from a study of CD8 T cells in Susac syndrome. Random-hexamer reverse transcription was applied to roughly 0.45 to 1 ug RNA. Using its own MiXCR run on the immunoSEQ multiplex PCR reads, TCRdb lists one record per CDR3 protein. The sample includes 250,000 or so distinct CDR3 sequences, about 94% of them seen just once. The specimen was CD4+ T cells from PBMCs. The receptor's source is a human donor with multiple sclerosis.

CDR3 in DNA: TGTGCCAGTAGTAGCGACAGAGATAGCAATCAGCCCCAGCATTTT. Translating gives CASSSDRDSNQPQHF. The V and J genes are TRBV19 and TRBJ1-5; a weak D match, TRBD1 (5 bases). The CDR3 totals 15 residues. Trimming removed 4 bases at V and 0 bases at J, with 10 bases between. Germline values: CDR1 LNHDA, CDR2 SQIVND (reference sequence).